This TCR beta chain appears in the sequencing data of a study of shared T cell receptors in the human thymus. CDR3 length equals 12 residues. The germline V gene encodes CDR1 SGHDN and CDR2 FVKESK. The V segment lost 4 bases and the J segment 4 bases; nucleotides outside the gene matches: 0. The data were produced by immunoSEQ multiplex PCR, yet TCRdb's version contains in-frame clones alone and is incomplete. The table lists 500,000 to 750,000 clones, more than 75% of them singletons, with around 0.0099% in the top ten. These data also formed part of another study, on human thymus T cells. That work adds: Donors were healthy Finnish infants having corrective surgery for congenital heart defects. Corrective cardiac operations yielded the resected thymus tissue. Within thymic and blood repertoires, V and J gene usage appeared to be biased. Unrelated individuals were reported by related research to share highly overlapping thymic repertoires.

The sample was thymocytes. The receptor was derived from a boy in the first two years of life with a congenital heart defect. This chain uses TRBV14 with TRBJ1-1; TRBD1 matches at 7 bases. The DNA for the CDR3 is TGTGCCAGCAGCCCAGGGGGCACTGAAGCTTTCTTT. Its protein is CASSPGGTEAFF.